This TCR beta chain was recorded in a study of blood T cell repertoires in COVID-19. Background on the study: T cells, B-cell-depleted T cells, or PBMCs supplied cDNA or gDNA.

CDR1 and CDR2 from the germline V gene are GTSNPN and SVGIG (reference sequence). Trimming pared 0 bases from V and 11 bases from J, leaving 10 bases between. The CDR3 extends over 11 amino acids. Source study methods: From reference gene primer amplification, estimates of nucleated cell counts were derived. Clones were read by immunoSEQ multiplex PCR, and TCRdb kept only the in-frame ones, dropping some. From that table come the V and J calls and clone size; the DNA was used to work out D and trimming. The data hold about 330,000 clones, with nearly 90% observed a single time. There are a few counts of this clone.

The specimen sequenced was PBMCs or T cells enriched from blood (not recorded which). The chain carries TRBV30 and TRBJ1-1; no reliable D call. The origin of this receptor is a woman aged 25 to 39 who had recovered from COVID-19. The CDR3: CAWSVRGSAFF. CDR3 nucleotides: TGTGCCTGGAGTGTACGGGGTTCGGCTTTCTTT.